The entry that follows covers one TCR beta chain sequence. The record originates from a study of OX40 agonist ivuxolimab in advanced cancers. Turning to the study itself: A male proportion of approximately 83% was recorded, with mean age around 55 years and range about 20 to 85.

The method was immunoSEQ multiplex PCR; TCRdb's version includes in-frame clones alone and lacks a portion of them. The repertoire holds some 68,000 clones, with about 83% as singletons. Per the germline V gene, CDR1 is SEHNR and CDR2 is FQNEAQ (reference sequence). V was pared by 4 bases and J by 5 bases, with 8 bases of the junction left unmatched. This CDR3 has 16 residues. The sample consisted of CD4+ or CD8+ T cells sorted from blood, taken in a trial of the OX40 agonist ivuxolimab. The clonotype originates from an adult with an advanced solid tumor such as melanoma, head and neck, liver or kidney cancer. This chain uses TRBV7-9 with TRBJ2-1, with TRBD2 identical over 10 bases. The CDR3 DNA is TGTGCCAGCAGCTCTCGGACTAGCGGAATAAACAATGAGCAGTTCTTC. It specifies CASSSRTSGINNEQFF.